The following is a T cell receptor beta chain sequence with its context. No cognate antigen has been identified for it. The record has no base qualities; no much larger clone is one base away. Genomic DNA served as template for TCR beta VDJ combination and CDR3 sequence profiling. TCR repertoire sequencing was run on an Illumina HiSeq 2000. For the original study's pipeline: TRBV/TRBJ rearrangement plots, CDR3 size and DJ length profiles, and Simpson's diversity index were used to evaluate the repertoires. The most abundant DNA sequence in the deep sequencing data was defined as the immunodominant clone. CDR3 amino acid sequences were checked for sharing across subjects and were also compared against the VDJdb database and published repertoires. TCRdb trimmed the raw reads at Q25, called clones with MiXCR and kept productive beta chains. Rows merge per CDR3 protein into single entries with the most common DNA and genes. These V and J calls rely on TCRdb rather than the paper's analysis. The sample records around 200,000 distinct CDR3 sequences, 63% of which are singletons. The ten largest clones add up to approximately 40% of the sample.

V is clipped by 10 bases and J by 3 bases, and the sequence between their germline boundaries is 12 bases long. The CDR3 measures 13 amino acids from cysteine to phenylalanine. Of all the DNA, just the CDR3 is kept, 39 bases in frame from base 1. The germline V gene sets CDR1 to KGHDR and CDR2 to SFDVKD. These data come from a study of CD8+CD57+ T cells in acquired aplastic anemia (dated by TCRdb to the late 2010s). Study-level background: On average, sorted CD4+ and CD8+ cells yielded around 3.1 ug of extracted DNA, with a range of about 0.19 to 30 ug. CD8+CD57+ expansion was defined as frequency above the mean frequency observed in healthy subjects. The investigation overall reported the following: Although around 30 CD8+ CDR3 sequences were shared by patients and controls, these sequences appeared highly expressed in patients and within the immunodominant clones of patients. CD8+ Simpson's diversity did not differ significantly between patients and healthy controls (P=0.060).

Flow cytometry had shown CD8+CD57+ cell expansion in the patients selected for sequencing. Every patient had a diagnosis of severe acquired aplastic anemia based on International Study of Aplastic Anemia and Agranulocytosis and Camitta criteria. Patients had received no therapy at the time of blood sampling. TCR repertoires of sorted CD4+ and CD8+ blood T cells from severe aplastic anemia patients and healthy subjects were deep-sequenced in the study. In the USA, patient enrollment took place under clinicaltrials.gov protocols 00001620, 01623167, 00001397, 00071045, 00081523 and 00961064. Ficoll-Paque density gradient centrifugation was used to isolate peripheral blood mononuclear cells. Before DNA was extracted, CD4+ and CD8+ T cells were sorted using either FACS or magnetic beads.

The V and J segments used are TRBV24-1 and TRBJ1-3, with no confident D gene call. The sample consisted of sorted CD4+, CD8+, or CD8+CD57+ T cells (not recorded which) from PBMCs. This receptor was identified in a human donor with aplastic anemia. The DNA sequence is TGTGCCACTTCGGAGGTAAATGGAAACACCATATATTTT. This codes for CATSEVNGNTIYF.